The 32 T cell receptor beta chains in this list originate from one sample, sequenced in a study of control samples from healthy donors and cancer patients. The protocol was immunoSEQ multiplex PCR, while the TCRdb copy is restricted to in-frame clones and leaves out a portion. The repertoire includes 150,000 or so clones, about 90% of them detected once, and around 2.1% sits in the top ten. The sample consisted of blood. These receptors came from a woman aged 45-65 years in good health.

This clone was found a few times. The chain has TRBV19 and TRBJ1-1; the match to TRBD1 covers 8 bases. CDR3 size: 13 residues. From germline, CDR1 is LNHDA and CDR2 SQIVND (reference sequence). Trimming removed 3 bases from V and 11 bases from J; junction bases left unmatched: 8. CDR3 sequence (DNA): TGTGCCAGTAGTATCGGGACAGGTCGGGGGGCTTTCTTT. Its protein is CASSIGTGRGAFF.

The CDR3 DNA reads TGTGCCAGCAGCCTATTAACAGGGGAGACCCAGTACTTC. This gives the protein CASSLLTGETQYF. J is TRBJ2-5 and V is TRBV5-4, with a tentative D call TRBD1 (6 bases). Trimming left V 4 bases short and J 5 bases short, with 12 bases between. Per germline, CDR1 SGHNT and CDR2 YYREEE (reference sequence). This CDR3 region has 13 residues.

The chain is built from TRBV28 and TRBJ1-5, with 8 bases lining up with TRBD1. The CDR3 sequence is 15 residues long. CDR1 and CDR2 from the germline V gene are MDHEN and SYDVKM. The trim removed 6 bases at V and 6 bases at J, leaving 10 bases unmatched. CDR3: CASSRGDRGTQPQHF. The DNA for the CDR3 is TGTGCCAGCAGCCGCGGAGACAGGGGAACTCAGCCCCAGCATTTT. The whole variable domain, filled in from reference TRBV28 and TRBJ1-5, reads DVKVTQSSRYLVKRTGEKVFLECVQDMDHENMFWYRQDPGLGLRLIYFSYDVKMKEKGDIPEGYSVSREKKERFSLILESASTNQTSMYLCASSRGDRGTQPQHFGDGTRLSIL.

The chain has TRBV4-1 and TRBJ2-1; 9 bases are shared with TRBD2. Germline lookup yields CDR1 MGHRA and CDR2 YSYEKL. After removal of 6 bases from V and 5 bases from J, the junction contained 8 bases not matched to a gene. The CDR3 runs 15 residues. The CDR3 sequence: CASRQIAGVDNEQFF. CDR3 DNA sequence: TGCGCCAGCAGACAAATAGCGGGAGTCGACAATGAGCAGTTCTTC.

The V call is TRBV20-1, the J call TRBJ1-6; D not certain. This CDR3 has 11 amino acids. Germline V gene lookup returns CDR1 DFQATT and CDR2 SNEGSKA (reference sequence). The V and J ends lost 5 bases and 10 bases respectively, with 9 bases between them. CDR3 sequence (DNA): TGCAGTGCTCCGGCTGGGTCACCCCTCCACTTT. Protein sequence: CSAPAGSPLHF.

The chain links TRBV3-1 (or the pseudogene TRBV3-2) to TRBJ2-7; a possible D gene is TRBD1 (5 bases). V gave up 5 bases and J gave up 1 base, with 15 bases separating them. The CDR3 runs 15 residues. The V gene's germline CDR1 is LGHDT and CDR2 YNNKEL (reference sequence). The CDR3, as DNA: TGTGCCAGCAGCGCAAGACAGATACAATCCTACGAGCAGTACTTC. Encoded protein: CASSARQIQSYEQYF.

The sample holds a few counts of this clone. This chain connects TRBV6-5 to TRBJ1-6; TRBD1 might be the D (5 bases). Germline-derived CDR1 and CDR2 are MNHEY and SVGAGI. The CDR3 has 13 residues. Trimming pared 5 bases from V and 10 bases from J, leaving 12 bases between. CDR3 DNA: TGTGCCAGCAGTAATCAGGGTTTCTCACCCCTCCACTTT. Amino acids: CASSNQGFSPLHF.

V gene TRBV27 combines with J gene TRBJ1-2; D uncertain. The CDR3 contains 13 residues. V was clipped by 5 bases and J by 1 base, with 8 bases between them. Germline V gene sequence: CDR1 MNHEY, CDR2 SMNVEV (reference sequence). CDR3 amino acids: CASSPLINYGYTF. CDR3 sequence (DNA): TGTGCCAGCAGTCCCCTCATTAACTATGGCTACACCTTC.

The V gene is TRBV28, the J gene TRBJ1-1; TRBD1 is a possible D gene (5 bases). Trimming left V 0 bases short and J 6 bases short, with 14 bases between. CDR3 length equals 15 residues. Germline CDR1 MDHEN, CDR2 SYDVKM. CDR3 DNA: TGTGCCAGCAGTTTATGGTCGGGGCTAGGGGCTGAAGCTTTCTTT. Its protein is CASSLWSGLGAEAFF. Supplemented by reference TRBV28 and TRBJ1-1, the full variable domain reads DVKVTQSSRYLVKRTGEKVFLECVQDMDHENMFWYRQDPGLGLRLIYFSYDVKMKEKGDIPEGYSVSREKKERFSLILESASTNQTSMYLCASSLWSGLGAEAFFGQGTRLTVV.

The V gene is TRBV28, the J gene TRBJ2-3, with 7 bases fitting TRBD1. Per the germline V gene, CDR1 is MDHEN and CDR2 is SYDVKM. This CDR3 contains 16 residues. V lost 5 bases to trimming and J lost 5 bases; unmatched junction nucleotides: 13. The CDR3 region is CASSPPGTVVGDTQYF. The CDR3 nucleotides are TGTGCCAGCAGTCCACCCGGGACAGTTGTGGGAGATACGCAGTATTTT.

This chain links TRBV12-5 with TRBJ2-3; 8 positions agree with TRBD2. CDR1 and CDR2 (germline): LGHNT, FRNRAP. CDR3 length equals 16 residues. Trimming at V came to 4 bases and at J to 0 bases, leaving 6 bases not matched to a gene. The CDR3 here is CASGSQRGPSTDTQYF. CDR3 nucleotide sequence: TGTGCTAGTGGTTCCCAGCGGGGGCCTAGCACAGATACGCAGTATTTT.

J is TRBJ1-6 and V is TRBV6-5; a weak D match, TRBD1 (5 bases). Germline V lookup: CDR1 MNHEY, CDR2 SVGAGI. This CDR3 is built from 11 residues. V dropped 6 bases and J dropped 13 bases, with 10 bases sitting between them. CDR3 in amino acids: CASSPGGPLHF. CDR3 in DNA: TGTGCCAGCAGCCCGGGGGGGCCCCTCCACTTT.

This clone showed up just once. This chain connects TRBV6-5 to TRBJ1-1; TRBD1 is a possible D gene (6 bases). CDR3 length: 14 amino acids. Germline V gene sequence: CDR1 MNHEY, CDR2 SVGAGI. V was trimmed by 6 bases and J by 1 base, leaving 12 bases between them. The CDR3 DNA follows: TGTGCCAGCAGCAGGGGATCGGAGAACACTGAAGCTTTCTTT. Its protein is CASSRGSENTEAFF.

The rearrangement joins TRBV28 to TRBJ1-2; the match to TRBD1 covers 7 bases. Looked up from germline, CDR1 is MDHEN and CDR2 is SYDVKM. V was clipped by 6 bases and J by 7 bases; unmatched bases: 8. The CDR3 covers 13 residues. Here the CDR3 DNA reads TGTGCCAGCAGCAACTACAGGGGATCTGGCTACACCTTC. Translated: CASSNYRGSGYTF.

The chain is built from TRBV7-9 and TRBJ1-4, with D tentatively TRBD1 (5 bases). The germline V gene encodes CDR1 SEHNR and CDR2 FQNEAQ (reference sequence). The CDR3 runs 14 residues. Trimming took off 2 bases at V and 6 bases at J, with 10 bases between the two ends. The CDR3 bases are TGTGCCAGCAGCTTAAGGGGTCCGGATGAAAAACTGTTTTTT. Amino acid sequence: CASSLRGPDEKLFF.

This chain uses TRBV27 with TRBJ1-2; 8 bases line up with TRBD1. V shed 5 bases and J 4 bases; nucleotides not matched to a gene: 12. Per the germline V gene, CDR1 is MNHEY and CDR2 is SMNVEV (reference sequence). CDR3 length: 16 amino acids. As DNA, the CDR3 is TGTGCCAGCAGTGCCATCGGGGCAGGGGGCGCCTATGGCTACACCTTC. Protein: CASSAIGAGGAYGYTF.

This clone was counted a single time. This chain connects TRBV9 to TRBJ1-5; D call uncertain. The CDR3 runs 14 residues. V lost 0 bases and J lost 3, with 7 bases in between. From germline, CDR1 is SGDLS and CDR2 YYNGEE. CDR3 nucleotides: TGTGCCAGCAGCGTAGGGTCGTCCAATCAGCCCCAGCATTTT. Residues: CASSVGSSNQPQHF.

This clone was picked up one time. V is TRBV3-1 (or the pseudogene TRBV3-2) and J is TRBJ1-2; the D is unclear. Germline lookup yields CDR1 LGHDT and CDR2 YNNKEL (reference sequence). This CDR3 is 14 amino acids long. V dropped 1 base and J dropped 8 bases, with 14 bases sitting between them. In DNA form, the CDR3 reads TGTGCCAGCAGCCAAGGTGCGACTGGCGGGGGCTACACCTTC. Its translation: CASSQGATGGGYTF.

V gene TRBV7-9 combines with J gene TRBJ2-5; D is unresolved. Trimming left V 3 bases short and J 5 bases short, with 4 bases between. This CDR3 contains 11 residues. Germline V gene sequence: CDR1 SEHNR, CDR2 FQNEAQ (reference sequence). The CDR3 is CASSFRETQYF. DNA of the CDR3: TGTGCCAGCAGCTTCCGGGAGACCCAGTACTTC.

CDR3 DNA sequence: TGTGCCAGCAGTGAAAGGGCAGGGACCCCGGGAGAAGCTTTCTTT. Its translation is CASSERAGTPGEAFF. V is TRBV6-1 and J is TRBJ1-1; D may be TRBD1 (5 bases). In germline, CDR1 is MNHNS, CDR2 SASEGT. CDR3 size: 15 residues. Trimming pared 2 bases from V and 8 bases from J, leaving 18 bases between.

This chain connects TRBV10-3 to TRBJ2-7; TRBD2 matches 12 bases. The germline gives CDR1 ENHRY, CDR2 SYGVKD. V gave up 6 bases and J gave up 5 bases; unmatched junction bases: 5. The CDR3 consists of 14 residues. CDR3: CAIRRLAGDDEQYF. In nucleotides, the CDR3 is TGTGCCATCAGGAGACTAGCGGGAGACGACGAGCAGTACTTC.

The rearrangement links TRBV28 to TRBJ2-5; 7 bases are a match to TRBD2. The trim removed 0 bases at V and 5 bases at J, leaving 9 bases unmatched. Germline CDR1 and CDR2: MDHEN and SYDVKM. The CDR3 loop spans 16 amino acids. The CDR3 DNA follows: TGTGCCAGCAGTTTATGGGTGGGGGGGAGGACTGAGACCCAGTACTTC. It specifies CASSLWVGGRTETQYF.

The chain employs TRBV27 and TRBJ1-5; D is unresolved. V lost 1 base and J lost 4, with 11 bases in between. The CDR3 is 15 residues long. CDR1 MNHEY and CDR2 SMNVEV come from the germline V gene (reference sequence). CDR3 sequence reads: CASSLYSAENQPQHF. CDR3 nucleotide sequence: TGTGCCAGCAGTTTATATTCGGCAGAAAATCAGCCCCAGCATTTT.

CDR3 sequence reads: CASSPGTLEKLFF. The DNA of the CDR3 is TGTGCCAGCAGCCCCGGGACACTTGAAAAACTGTTTTTT. This chain joins TRBV6-5 and TRBJ1-4, with D tentatively TRBD1 (6 bases). Trimming removed 6 bases from V and 7 bases from J, with 12 bases in between. Germline values: CDR1 MNHEY, CDR2 SVGAGI. This CDR3 is built from 13 residues.

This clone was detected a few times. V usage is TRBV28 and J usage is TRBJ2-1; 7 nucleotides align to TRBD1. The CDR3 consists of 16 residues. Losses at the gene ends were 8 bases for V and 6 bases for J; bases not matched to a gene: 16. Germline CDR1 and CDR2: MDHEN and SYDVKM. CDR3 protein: CASFSGKGQHINEQFF. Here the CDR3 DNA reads TGTGCCAGCTTTTCCGGAAAGGGACAGCATATCAATGAGCAGTTCTTC.

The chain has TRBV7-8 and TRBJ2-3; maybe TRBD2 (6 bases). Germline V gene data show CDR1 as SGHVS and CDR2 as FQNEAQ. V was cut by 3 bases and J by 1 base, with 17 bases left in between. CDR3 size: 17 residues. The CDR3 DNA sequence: TGTGCCAGCAGCTTGCCTCGGAGGGGCGGGGGCACAGATACGCAGTATTTT. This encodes CASSLPRRGGGTDTQYF.

CDR3 loop: CASSQDHNREQYF. CDR3 nucleotides: TGCGCCAGCAGCCAGGACCACAACCGCGAGCAGTACTTC. The chain recombines TRBV5-1 with TRBJ2-7; no clear D gene. Germline CDR1 reads SGHRS; CDR2 reads YFSETQ. The CDR3 contains 13 residues. Deletions cut 4 bases from V and 6 bases from J, with 14 bases between.

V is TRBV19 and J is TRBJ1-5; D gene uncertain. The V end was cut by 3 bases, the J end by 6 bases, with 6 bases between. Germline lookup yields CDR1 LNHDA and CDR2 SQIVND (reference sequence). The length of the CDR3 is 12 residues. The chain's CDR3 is CASSIKGQPQHF. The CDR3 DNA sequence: TGTGCCAGTAGTATTAAAGGTCAGCCCCAGCATTTT.

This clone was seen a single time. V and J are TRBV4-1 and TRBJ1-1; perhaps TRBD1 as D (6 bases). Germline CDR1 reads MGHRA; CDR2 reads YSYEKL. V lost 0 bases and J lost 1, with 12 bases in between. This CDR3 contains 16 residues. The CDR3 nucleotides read TGCGCCAGCAGCCAAGAGGCTACAGGGAAGAACACTGAAGCTTTCTTT. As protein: CASSQEATGKNTEAFF.

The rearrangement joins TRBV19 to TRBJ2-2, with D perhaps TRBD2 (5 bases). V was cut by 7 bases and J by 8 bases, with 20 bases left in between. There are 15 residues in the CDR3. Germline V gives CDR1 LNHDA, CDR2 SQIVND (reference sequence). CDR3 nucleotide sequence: TGTGCCAGTACCGCGGGCCCAGGCGTACCGGGGGAGCTGTTTTTT. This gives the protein CASTAGPGVPGELFF.

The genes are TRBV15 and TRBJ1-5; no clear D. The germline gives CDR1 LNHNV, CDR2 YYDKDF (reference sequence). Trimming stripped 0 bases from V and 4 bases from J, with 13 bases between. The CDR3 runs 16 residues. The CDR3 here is CATSRDPGVPNQPQHF. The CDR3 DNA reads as TGTGCCACCAGCAGAGATCCCGGGGTCCCTAATCAGCCCCAGCATTTT.

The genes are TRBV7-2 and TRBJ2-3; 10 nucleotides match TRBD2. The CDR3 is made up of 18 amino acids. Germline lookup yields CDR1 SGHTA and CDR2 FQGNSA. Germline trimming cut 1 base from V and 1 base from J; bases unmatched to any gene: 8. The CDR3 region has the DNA TGTGCCAGCAGCTTAGGTAGGCTAGCGGGGGTTGGCACAGATACGCAGTATTTT. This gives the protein CASSLGRLAGVGTDTQYF. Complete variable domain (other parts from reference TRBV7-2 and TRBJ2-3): GAGVSQSPSNKVTEKGKDVELRCDPISGHTALYWYRQSLGQGLEFLIYFQGNSAPDKSGLPSDRFSAERTGGSVSTLTIQRTQQEDSAVYLCASSLGRLAGVGTDTQYFGPGTRLTVL.